This TCR beta chain stems from a study of cytomegalovirus exposure and HLA in healthy donors. The V end was cut by 5 bases, the J end by 5 bases, with 18 bases between. Germline values: CDR1 MNHNS, CDR2 SASEGT. The CDR3 extends over 15 amino acids. 13 Jbeta primers and 60 Vbeta primers were used for the PCR. Assay used: immunoSEQ multiplex PCR; TCRdb lists only in-frame clones, some missing. The sample holds about 110,000 clones, roughly 83% seen once. Remarks on this clone: Antigen specificity is unknown.

Study results and limitations: Looking again later, the authors saw that most CMV-associated TCR beta chains seemed HLA-restricted. DRB1 had the most TCR associations and HLA-C the fewest, a later analysis found, with rates varying by HLA locus. V segments that were indistinguishable, TRBV6-2 and TRBV6-3 among them, were omitted from analysis.

Sequenced sample: PBMCs. The clonotype comes from a woman aged 18-29 years in good health and CMV-seropositive. This rearrangement joins TRBV6-1 to TRBJ2-5; TRBD1 is a possible D gene (6 bases). DNA of the CDR3: TGTGCCAGCAGTTCCAGGGGCGGTCTGTGGGAGACCCAGTACTTC. Its protein is CASSSRGGLWETQYF.